This T cell receptor beta chain is from a study of graft-versus-host responses after intestinal transplantation. About the study: Following induction with anti-thymocyte globulin, all recipients were given tacrolimus and steroids for approximately three years.

Repertoires were generated with immunoSEQ multiplex PCR, while TCRdb's copy carries only in-frame clones and drops some. The sample lists 12,000 or so clones; just over 90% were seen once. Trimming removed 3 bases from V and 10 bases from J; junction bases left unmatched: 9. CDR1 is SGHTA, CDR2 FQGTGA, per germline. This CDR3 is built from 15 residues. Study-level results: Allografts from individuals with graft-donor T cell macrochimerism displayed high graft-versus-host to host-versus-graft clonal ratios. Early after transplant, HvG declines were associated with peak levels of circulating GvH clones.

The time point denotes: postoperative day 105 after intestinal transplantation (dayNNNN = postoperative day). With regard to this clone: The target antigen is unknown.

The source is a human patient who received an intestinal transplant, so some T cells may come from the graft donor. The rearrangement joins TRBV7-3 to TRBJ2-1; TRBD2 matches at 10 bases. The sequencing here drew on PBMCs, taken 105 days after intestinal transplantation. In DNA form, the CDR3 reads TGTGCCAGCAGCTTTCTAGCGGGGGACCGTTCCGAGCAGTTCTTC. This translates into CASSFLAGDRSEQFF.